The text below deals with one T cell receptor (beta chain). These data come from a study of T cell clones after liver transplantation. Study details: In this trial, immunosuppression withdrawal was attempted within 2 years of liver transplant.

Using immunoSEQ multiplex PCR, the repertoire was profiled, and TCRdb retains in-frame clones only, with some absent. The table lists about 100,000 clones, around 86% of them singletons. The ends were cut back, 4 bases at V and 4 bases at J, with 11 bases in the middle. CDR3 length: 14 amino acids. CDR1 is MNHEY and CDR2 is SMNVEV in the germline V gene (reference sequence). Thawed unstimulated PBMCs were FACS-sorted by CD3, CD4 and CD8 into two populations. The starting material was CD4+ T cells from blood, obtained before liver transplant. This TCR derives from a human donor who received a liver transplant. The gene calls are TRBV27 and TRBJ1-5; D not resolved. CDR3 residues: CASSSGIGNQPQHF. For the CDR3, the DNA is TGTGCCAGCAGTTCCGGGATAGGGAATCAGCCCCAGCATTTT.